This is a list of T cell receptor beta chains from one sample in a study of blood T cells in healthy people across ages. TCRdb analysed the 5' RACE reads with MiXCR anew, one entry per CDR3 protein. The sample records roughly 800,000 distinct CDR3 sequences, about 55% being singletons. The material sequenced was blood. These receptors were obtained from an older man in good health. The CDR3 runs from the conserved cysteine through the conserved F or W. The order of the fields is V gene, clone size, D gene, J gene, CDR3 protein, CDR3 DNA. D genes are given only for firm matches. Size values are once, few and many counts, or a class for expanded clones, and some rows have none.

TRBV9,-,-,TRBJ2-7,CASSVDPGRSYEQYF,TGTGCCAGCAGCGTAGACCCGGGAAGGAGCTACGAGCAGTACTTC
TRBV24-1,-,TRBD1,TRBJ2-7,CATSDLLGRGYIPPYEQYF,TGTGCCACCAGTGATTTGCTAGGCAGGGGGTACATCCCCCCCTACGAGCAGTACTTC
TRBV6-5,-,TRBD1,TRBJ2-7,CASSYGQGAHEQYF,TGTGCCAGCAGTTACGGTCAGGGGGCCCACGAGCAGTACTTC
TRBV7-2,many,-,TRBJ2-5,CASSVAGVGTQYF,TGTGCCAGCAGCGTAGCAGGGGTGGGGACCCAGTACTTC
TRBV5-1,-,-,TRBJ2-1,CASSLAEGRYNEQFF,TGCGCCAGCAGCTTGGCAGAGGGTCGCTACAATGAGCAGTTCTTC
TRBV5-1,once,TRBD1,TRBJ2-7,CASSLLTGTGNEQYF,TGCGCCAGCAGCCTTCTCACTGGGACAGGCAATGAGCAGTACTTC
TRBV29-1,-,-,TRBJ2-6,CSGRPSGANVLTF,TGCAGCGGTCGTCCCTCTGGGGCCAACGTCCTGACTTTC
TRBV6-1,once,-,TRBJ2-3,CASKLGGRTDTQYF,TGTGCCAGTAAACTAGGAGGGAGGACAGATACGCAGTATTTT
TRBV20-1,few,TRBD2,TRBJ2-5,CSARGSGRAGREETQYF,TGCAGTGCTAGAGGGAGCGGGAGGGCCGGTCGGGAAGAGACCCAGTACTTC
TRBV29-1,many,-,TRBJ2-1,CSAQGGARYNEQFF,TGCAGCGCCCAAGGGGGGGCGCGGTACAATGAGCAGTTCTTC
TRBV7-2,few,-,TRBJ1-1,CASRSNIGTEAFF,TGTGCCAGCAGATCAAATATCGGGACGGAAGCTTTCTTT
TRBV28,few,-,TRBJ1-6,CASSLAFSYNSPLHF,TGTGCCAGCAGTTTAGCGTTCTCCTATAATTCACCCCTCCACTTT
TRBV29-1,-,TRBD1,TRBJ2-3,CSVEGQLTDTQYF,TGCAGCGTTGAGGGACAGCTTACAGATACGCAGTATTTT
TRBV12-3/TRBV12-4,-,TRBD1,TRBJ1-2,CASSLVGGDRVNGYTF,TGTGCCAGCAGTTTAGTTGGAGGGGACAGGGTCAATGGCTACACCTTC
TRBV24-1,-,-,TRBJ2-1,CATSDQRAGKYNEQFF,TGTGCCACCAGTGATCAGCGGGCGGGAAAGTACAATGAGCAGTTCTTC
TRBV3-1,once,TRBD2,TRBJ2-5,CACSPDRAGVGNEQYF,TGTGCCTGCAGCCCCGACCGAGCGGGGGTTGGGAATGAGCAGTACTTC
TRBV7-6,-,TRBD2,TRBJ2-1,CASSLVRTSGEKGEQFF,TGTGCCAGCAGCTTAGTCAGGACTAGCGGTGAGAAGGGTGAGCAGTTCTTC
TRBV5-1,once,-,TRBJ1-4,CASSFRPANEKLFF,TGCGCCAGCAGCTTTCGACCTGCCAATGAAAAACTGTTTTTT
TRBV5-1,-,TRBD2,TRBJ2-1,CASTLAGTDEQFF,TGCGCCAGCACCCTAGCGGGAACGGATGAGCAGTTCTTC
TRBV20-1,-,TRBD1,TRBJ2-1,CSVMGPPGQGYNEQFF,TGCAGTGTCATGGGTCCCCCGGGACAGGGGTACAATGAGCAGTTCTTC
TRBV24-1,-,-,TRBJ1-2,CATSEPGWRGYTF,TGTGCCACCAGTGAACCGGGTTGGCGAGGCTACACCTTC
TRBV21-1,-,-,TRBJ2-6,CASDPPLRSTAGANVLTF,TGTGCCAGCGACCCCCCTCTGAGGTCAACGGCTGGGGCCAACGTCCTGACTTTC
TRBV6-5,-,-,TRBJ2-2,CASSPDRPAYTGELFF,TGTGCCAGCAGTCCGGACAGACCAGCCTACACCGGGGAGCTGTTTTTT
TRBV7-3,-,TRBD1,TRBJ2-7,CASSPHPGQGIYEQYF,TGTGCCAGCAGTCCTCACCCGGGACAGGGGATCTACGAGCAGTACTTC
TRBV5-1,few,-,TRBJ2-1,CASSFRRGSSYVNEQFF,TGCGCCAGCAGCTTCCGTCGAGGGAGTTCGTATGTGAATGAGCAGTTCTTC
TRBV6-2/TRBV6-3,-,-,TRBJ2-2,CASSYSPRRGGTGELFF,TGTGCCAGCAGTTACTCGCCCCGTCGGGGTGGTACCGGGGAGCTGTTTTTT
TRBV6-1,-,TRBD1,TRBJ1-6,CATATSGQGNSPLHF,TGTGCCACCGCTACATCGGGACAGGGTAATTCACCCCTCCACTTT
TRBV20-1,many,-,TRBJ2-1,CSAKLWNEQFF,TGCAGCGCCAAACTATGGAATGAGCAGTTCTTC
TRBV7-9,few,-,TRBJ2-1,CASSSRDSHAGEGYEQFF,TGTGCCAGCAGCTCCCGGGACAGCCATGCGGGGGAGGGGTATGAGCAGTTCTTC